A single sample gave rise to the 32 T cell receptor beta chains below, sequenced in a study of T cell clonality in common variable immunodeficiency. The assay was immunoSEQ multiplex PCR, and TCRdb's table has in-frame clones only and misses some. This sample comprises about 43,000 clones, none seen once only. The sample comprised peripheral blood mononuclear cells. These receptors came from a person aged 18-70 years in good health.

This clone was picked up many times. The read stops 3 residues short of the end of the CDR3; the missing end is completed from the germline J gene. The chain uses TRBV20-1 and TRBJ2-3; tentative D call: TRBD2 (7 bases). This CDR3 region has 14 residues. Germline V gene lookup returns CDR1 DFQATT and CDR2 SNEGSKA (reference sequence). CDR3 in amino acids: CSASHGGPWETQYF. The covered CDR3 bases are TGCAGTGCTTCTCACGGGGGGCCTTGGGAGACG.

This clone occurred many times. The junction does not match germline at one end; this may be a read error. The read comes to an end 3 residues before the CDR3 does, leaving the germline J gene to fill in the end. The V call is TRBV5-1, the J call TRBJ1-6, with 7 bases that match TRBD1. The CDR3 totals 15 residues. CDR1 is SGHRS and CDR2 is YFSETQ in the germline V gene. CDR3 sequence: CANSLGDSINSPLHF. Partial CDR3 DNA: TGCGCCAACAGCTTGGGGGACAGCATTAATTCACCC.

In its sample, this clone was seen a few times. Read data end 3 residues before the CDR3 end; the end is taken from the germline J gene. V and J are TRBV5-1 and TRBJ1-5; D ambiguous. CDR3 length: 15 residues. The germline CDR1 and CDR2 sequences are SGHRS and YFSETQ. Trimming shortened V by 0 bases and J by 7 bases, and 14 bases separated the two germline ends. CDR3 bases read: TGCGCCAGCAGCTTGGATCCCGGGGTAGACCAGCCC. Protein: CASSLDPGVDQP. The whole CDR3 sequence reads CASSLDPGVDQPQHF. Full variable domain (rest looked up from reference TRBV5-1 and TRBJ1-5): KAGVTQTPRYLIKTRGQQVTLSCSPISGHRSVSWYQQTPGQGLQFLFEYFSETQRNKGNFPGRFSGRQFSNSRSEMNVSTLELGDSALYLCASSLDPGVDQPQHFGDGTRLSIL.

This clone showed up many times. The missing CDR3 end, 3 residues past where the read stops, is filled in from the germline J gene. The genes are TRBV2 and TRBJ2-2; 9 nucleotides match TRBD1. Unmatched junction bases numbered 6, after V lost 11 bases and J lost 2 bases. Looked up from germline, CDR1 is SNHLY and CDR2 is FYNNEI. This CDR3 has 14 residues. Partial CDR3 DNA: TGTGCCGAGGGGGGACAGGGAAACACCGGGGAG. Amino acid sequence: CAEGGQGNTGE. From start to end, the CDR3 is CAEGGQGNTGELFF.

This clone was found many times. The CDR3 is cut off 3 residues early in the read; its end comes from the germline J gene. The sample carries other DNA sequences with the same CDR3. The chain employs TRBV30 and TRBJ1-1; 8 nucleotides line up with TRBD1. The CDR3 has 15 amino acids. The germline V gene has CDR1 GTSNPN and CDR2 SVGIG (reference sequence). V gave up 5 bases and J gave up 1 base; unmatched junction bases: 9. The CDR3 loop reads CAWQYRGFGNTEAFF. Incomplete CDR3 DNA: TGTGCCTGGCAGTACAGGGGGTTTGGGAACACTGAA.

This clone has at least ten counts. With the read ending 3 residues before the CDR3 end, the germline J gene is used to fill in that end. The genes are TRBV5-1 and TRBJ2-3; 12 nucleotides agree with TRBD2. CDR3 size: 20 residues. J was trimmed by 4 bases and V by 4 bases; bases with no gene match: 19. Germline V CDR1 and CDR2: SGHRS, YFSETQ. Partial CDR3 DNA: TGCGCCAGCAGCCTCCGACTAGCGGGAGATGGTTTAACGAGGGCAGATACG. Amino acid sequence: CASSLRLAGDGLTRADT. The whole CDR3 sequence reads CASSLRLAGDGLTRADTQYF.

In this sample, this clone turned up many times. The read stops 3 residues short of the end of the CDR3; the missing end is completed from the germline J gene. J is TRBJ1-3 and V is TRBV6-1; no firm D call. The CDR3 spans 12 residues. Germline values: CDR1 MNHNS, CDR2 SASEGT. V lost 4 bases and J 4 bases, leaving 5 bases between the germline ends. Incomplete CDR3 DNA: TGTGCCAGCAGTGCGGTCGGAAACACC. Translating it yields CASSAVGNT. The entire CDR3 sequence reads CASSAVGNTIYF.

This clone has only a few counts. The read stops 3 residues short of the end of the CDR3; the missing end is completed from the germline J gene. This chain connects TRBV7-8 to TRBJ2-3, with TRBD1 as a possible D gene (5 bases). The CDR3 spans 15 residues. Per germline, CDR1 SGHVS and CDR2 FQNEAQ. The V and J ends lost 0 bases and 1 base respectively, with 8 bases between them. This CDR3 reads CASSLAGARTDTQYF. The sequenced CDR3 bases are TGTGCCAGCAGCTTAGCTGGGGCCCGCACAGATACG.

This clone was observed many times. CDR3 residues: CASSAAGYSGNTIYF. The sequenced CDR3 bases are TGTGCCAGCAGTGCCGCGGGATACTCTGGAAACACC. The chain couples TRBV6-1 to TRBJ1-3; D unclear. The read stops 3 residues short of the end of the CDR3; the missing end is completed from the germline J gene. The germline CDR1 and CDR2 sequences are MNHNS and SASEGT. V lost 4 bases and J lost 0, with 10 bases in between. The CDR3 has 15 residues.

This clone occurred many times. The read ends 3 residues shy of where the CDR3 ends; the end is completed using the germline J gene. The chain joins TRBV2 to TRBJ2-2, with 9 bases identical to TRBD1. This CDR3 comprises 15 residues. V dropped 8 bases and J dropped 5; count of bases not matched to a gene: 9. Looked up from germline, CDR1 is SNHLY and CDR2 is FYNNEI. The CDR3 sequence is CASSGGQGGTGELFF. The covered CDR3 bases are TGTGCCAGCTCAGGGGGACAGGGTGGGACCGGGGAG.

This clone was recorded at least ten times. The CDR3 end falls 3 residues outside the read, so it is completed with the germline J gene. The chain carries TRBV7-8 and TRBJ1-1; D is undetermined. The CDR3 runs to 11 residues. Germline assignment: CDR1 SGHVS and CDR2 FQNEAQ. The germline V and J ends were trimmed by 2 bases and 7 bases, with 5 bases remaining between them. Partial CDR3 DNA: TGTGCCAGCAGCTTAAATTATGAA. It specifies CASSLNYE. The whole CDR3 sequence is CASSLNYEAFF. The complete variable domain, with remaining parts taken from reference TRBV7-8 and TRBJ1-1, reads GAGVSQSPRYKVAKRGQDVALRCDPISGHVSLFWYQQALGQGPEFLTYFQNEAQLDKSGLPSDRFFAERPEGSVSTLKIQRTQQEDSAVYLCASSLNYEAFFGQGTRLTVV.

This clone was recorded many times. The missing CDR3 end, 3 residues past where the read stops, is filled in from the germline J gene. The V gene is TRBV9, the J gene TRBJ2-1; 11 bases agree with TRBD2. CDR3 size: 16 residues. CDR1 and CDR2 (germline): SGDLS, YYNGEE. Trimming took 1 base from V and 7 from J; bases not matched to a gene: 7. CDR3: CASSVTSSGGRNEQFF. CDR3 DNA, as far as it was read: TGTGCCAGCAGCGTAACGTCTAGCGGGGGGCGGAATGAG.

This clone has ten or more counts. The CDR3 end falls 3 residues outside the read, so it is completed with the germline J gene. The chain couples TRBV20-1 to TRBJ2-3; D may be TRBD2 (6 bases). CDR1 is DFQATT, CDR2 SNEGSKA, per germline (reference sequence). CDR3 length: 14 residues. The DNA read from the CDR3 is TGCAGCGTCATACGCGGGACTAGCACAGATACG. This codes for CSVIRGTSTDT. The whole CDR3 is CSVIRGTSTDTQYF.

This clone was seen repeatedly, ten times or more. Sequencing ends 3 residues short of the CDR3 end; the germline J gene provides the rest. The chain links TRBV20-1 to TRBJ1-2; 8 nucleotides match TRBD1. This CDR3 spans 13 amino acids. Germline V gene lookup returns CDR1 DFQATT and CDR2 SNEGSKA (reference sequence). This CDR3 is CSATQDRDTGYTF. CDR3 bases read: TGCAGCGCCACGCAGGACAGGGACACGGGC.

On this clone itself: A much larger clone differs by one base, so this may be a read error. The observed sequence ends 3 residues before the CDR3 terminus, with the missing tail filled in from the germline J gene. The V and J genes are TRBV5-1 and TRBJ2-3; 8 nucleotides match TRBD2. The CDR3 is 15 amino acids. The germline gives CDR1 SGHRS, CDR2 YFSETQ. The sequenced part of the CDR3 DNA is TGCGCCAGCAGCTCCCCCGGGGGGGCCATAGAGACG. Translated, it gives CASSSPGGAIET. The whole CDR3 is CASSSPGGAIETQYF.

There are a few counts of this clone. The CDR3 end falls 3 residues outside the read, so it is completed with the germline J gene. This rearrangement joins TRBV30 to TRBJ2-2; maybe TRBD2 (6 bases). The CDR3 contains 15 residues. CDR1 is GTSNPN, CDR2 SVGIG, per germline (reference sequence). V lost 4 bases and J lost 5, with 17 bases in between. CDR3 sequence: CAWNKGGATTGELFF. The CDR3 DNA, read in part, is TGTGCCTGGAACAAAGGCGGGGCTACGACCGGGGAG.

This clone was observed many times. The missing CDR3 end, 3 residues past where the read stops, is filled in from the germline J gene. The chain links TRBV5-1 to TRBJ2-5, with D tentatively TRBD1 (5 bases). Trimming took 2 bases from V and 5 from J, leaving 13 bases between them. This CDR3 is built from 14 residues. Per germline, CDR1 SGHRS and CDR2 YFSETQ. The CDR3 sequence is CASSFGQDRETQYF. The CDR3 bases that were read are TGCGCCAGCAGCTTCGGACAAGATCGTGAGACC.

This clone was observed at least ten times. The read halts 3 residues ahead of the CDR3 end, with the missing end drawn from the germline J gene. The chain links TRBV4-1 to TRBJ2-6, with a weak D call TRBD2 (6 bases). Germline CDR1 reads MGHRA; CDR2 reads YSYEKL. The CDR3 covers 17 residues. V was pared by 4 bases and J by 0 bases, with 13 bases between. The part of the CDR3 DNA that was read is TGCGCCAGCAGCCCCCGGGACTCGAGCTCTGGGGCCAACGTC. Its protein product is CASSPRDSSSGANV. The whole CDR3 sequence reads CASSPRDSSSGANVLTF.

This clone came up many times. The read finishes 3 residues shy of the CDR3 end, and the germline J gene is used to complete it. The rearrangement joins TRBV2 to TRBJ1-1; D unresolved. The CDR3 contains 14 residues. V shed 6 bases and J shed 1 base, with 12 bases lying between them. CDR1 is SNHLY and CDR2 is FYNNEI in the germline V gene. CDR3 loop: CASRIESGNTEAFF. The sequenced part of the CDR3 DNA is TGTGCCAGCAGAATAGAATCAGGGAACACTGAA.

This clone has at least ten counts. Incomplete CDR3 DNA: TGCAGTGCTAGATATCCGCCAGAGGATACG. Encoded protein: CSARYPPEDT. The CDR3, in full, reads CSARYPPEDTQYF. The V call is TRBV20-1, the J call TRBJ2-3, with no clear D. Read sequence stops 3 residues before the CDR3 end, and the germline J gene provides the missing end. The V gene lost 2 bases and the J gene lost 6 bases, with 12 bases spanning the gap. The germline CDR1 and CDR2 sequences are DFQATT and SNEGSKA (reference sequence). This CDR3 has 13 residues.

This clone was observed many times. CDR3 amino acids: CSAEGSSYEQYF. The sequenced CDR3 bases are TGCAGCGCAGAGGGGAGCTCCTACGAG. This sequence joins TRBV29-1 and TRBJ2-7; D could derive from TRBD1 or TRBD2 (5 bases each). The read ends 3 residues shy of where the CDR3 ends; the end is completed using the germline J gene. Germline CDR1 SQVTM, CDR2 ANQGSEA. The CDR3 spans 12 residues. Trimming took off 7 bases at V and 0 bases at J, with 10 bases between the two ends.

At least ten counts were recorded for this clone. With the read ending 3 residues before the CDR3 end, the germline J gene is used to fill in that end. The chain carries TRBV5-5 and TRBJ1-3; D is unclear. The germline V and J ends were trimmed by 4 bases and 4 bases, with 9 bases remaining between them. There are 13 residues in the CDR3. Germline CDR1 SGHKS, CDR2 YYEKEE (reference sequence). The sequenced CDR3 bases are TGTGCCAGCAGCGGAGGGTTCGGAAACACC. Amino acid sequence: CASSGGFGNT. The full-length CDR3 reads as CASSGGFGNTIYF.

This clone was detected ten times or more. The read ends 3 residues early relative to the CDR3; the germline J gene fills the gap. The rearrangement links TRBV20-1 to TRBJ2-3; a weak D match, TRBD2 (6 bases). Germline V gene data show CDR1 as DFQATT and CDR2 as SNEGSKA (reference sequence). Trimming pared 7 bases from V and 1 base from J, leaving 9 bases between. The CDR3 loop spans 12 amino acids. The CDR3 here is CSVWGGTDTQYF. CDR3 bases read: TGCAGTGTCTGGGGGGGCACAGATACG.

This clone was observed at least ten times. The read terminates 3 residues ahead of where the CDR3 ends, so the germline J gene completes it. The J gene is TRBJ1-2, the V gene TRBV12-5; D is unresolved. Trimming pared 0 bases from V and 3 bases from J, leaving 14 bases between. The CDR3 extends over 16 amino acids. CDR1 and CDR2 from the germline V gene are LGHNT and FRNRAP. CDR3 protein: CASGLVPQNTHYGYTF. The part of the CDR3 DNA that was read is TGTGCTAGTGGTTTGGTACCACAGAACACCCACTATGGC.

This clone was seen repeatedly, ten times or more. The CDR3 end is not reached by the read, which stops 3 residues before it; the germline J gene fills it in. This rearrangement joins TRBV30 to TRBJ2-7; TRBD1 agrees at 7 bases. With V trimmed by 6 bases and J by 4 bases, 12 bases remained unmatched. There are 14 residues in the CDR3. Germline assignment: CDR1 GTSNPN and CDR2 SVGIG (reference sequence). The CDR3 reads CACAPGQRLYEQYF. The covered CDR3 bases are TGTGCCTGCGCTCCGGGACAGCGCCTATACGAG.

This clone was counted at least ten times. CDR3 bases read: TGTGCCAGTAGCCAGGGGACAGTTACCACCGGGGAG. Encoded protein: CASSQGTVTTGE. The complete CDR3 protein is CASSQGTVTTGELFF. The chain links TRBV19 to TRBJ2-2, with 7 positions matching TRBD1. The missing CDR3 end, 3 residues past where the read stops, is filled in from the germline J gene. The CDR3 covers 15 residues. Germline trimming cut 6 bases from V and 4 bases from J; bases unmatched to any gene: 8. Germline CDR1 is LNHDA and CDR2 is SQIVND (reference sequence).

This clone was found many times. The DNA ends 3 residues before the CDR3 does, and the rest of the CDR3 is filled in from the germline J gene. This rearrangement joins TRBV10-2 to TRBJ2-1, with TRBD1 as a possible D gene (5 bases). Germline assignment: CDR1 WSHSY and CDR2 SAAADI. The CDR3 consists of 13 residues. V gave up 7 bases and J gave up 4 bases, with 11 bases separating them. The sequenced part of the CDR3 DNA is TGCGCCAGCAATAACAGACAGTACAATGAG. Protein: CASNNRQYNE. The entire CDR3 protein reads CASNNRQYNEQFF.

At least ten counts were recorded for this clone. The read stops 3 residues short of the end of the CDR3; the missing end is completed from the germline J gene. This chain joins TRBV5-1 and TRBJ1-1, with unresolved D. V was clipped by 0 bases and J by 3 bases, with 12 bases between them. The CDR3 length is 15 residues. Per germline, CDR1 SGHRS and CDR2 YFSETQ. The CDR3 spells CASSLGTKQHTEAFF. The DNA read from the CDR3 is TGCGCCAGCAGCTTGGGTACGAAGCAACACACTGAA.

Ten or more counts support this clone. The observed sequence ends 3 residues before the CDR3 terminus, with the missing tail filled in from the germline J gene. V usage is TRBV2 and J usage is TRBJ1-1; D might be TRBD1 (6 bases). CDR3 length equals 15 residues. The V gene's germline CDR1 is SNHLY and CDR2 FYNNEI. The V gene lost 6 bases and the J gene lost 4 bases, with 18 bases spanning the gap. The sequenced part of the CDR3 DNA is TGTGCCAGCAGGCCGGGACAACAAGTTGGCACTGAA. Its translation is CASRPGQQVGTE. The CDR3 as a whole reads CASRPGQQVGTEAFF.

This clone came up many times. Coverage ceases 3 residues before the CDR3 finishes, and the germline J gene fills in the end. The chain uses TRBV7-3 and TRBJ2-7; the match to TRBD2 covers 9 bases. Germline V gives CDR1 SGHTA, CDR2 FQGTGA. V shed 9 bases, J shed 2 bases, and the junction held 8 bases outside the gene matches. CDR3 size: 14 residues. CDR3 loop: CARPRLAETYEQYF. The sequenced part of the CDR3 DNA is TGTGCCAGACCCAGACTAGCGGAGACCTACGAG. Combining the CDR3 with reference TRBV7-3 and TRBJ2-7 gives the whole variable domain GAGVSQTPSNKVTEKGKYVELRCDPISGHTALYWYRQSLGQGPEFLIYFQGTGAADDSGLPNDRFFAVRPEGSVSTLKIQRTERGDSAVYLCARPRLAETYEQYFGPGTRLTVT.

This clone was counted many times. The read ends 3 residues shy of where the CDR3 ends; the end is completed using the germline J gene. V usage is TRBV6-1 and J usage is TRBJ1-1; D is possibly TRBD1 (5 bases). Germline CDR1 and CDR2: MNHNS and SASEGT. V dropped 2 bases and J dropped 0 bases, with 13 bases sitting between them. The CDR3 totals 16 residues. The CDR3 bases that were read are TGTGCCAGCAGTGAATGGCAGGGTGGAGTGAACACTGAA. Protein: CASSEWQGGVNTE. The entire CDR3 reads CASSEWQGGVNTEAFF.

The sample holds many counts of this clone. The read comes to an end 3 residues before the CDR3 does, leaving the germline J gene to fill in the end. The chain joins TRBV5-1 to TRBJ2-1; 8 bases line up with TRBD1. Trimming cost V 4 bases and J 8 bases; bases outside gene matches: 8. The CDR3 is 14 amino acids. CDR1 SGHRS and CDR2 YFSETQ come from the germline V gene. This chain's CDR3 is CASSIRQGSDEQFF. The CDR3 bases that were read are TGCGCCAGCAGCATAAGACAGGGGAGCGATGAG. Variable domain in full (rest from reference TRBV5-1 and TRBJ2-1): KAGVTQTPRYLIKTRGQQVTLSCSPISGHRSVSWYQQTPGQGLQFLFEYFSETQRNKGNFPGRFSGRQFSNSRSEMNVSTLELGDSALYLCASSIRQGSDEQFFGPGTRLTVL.